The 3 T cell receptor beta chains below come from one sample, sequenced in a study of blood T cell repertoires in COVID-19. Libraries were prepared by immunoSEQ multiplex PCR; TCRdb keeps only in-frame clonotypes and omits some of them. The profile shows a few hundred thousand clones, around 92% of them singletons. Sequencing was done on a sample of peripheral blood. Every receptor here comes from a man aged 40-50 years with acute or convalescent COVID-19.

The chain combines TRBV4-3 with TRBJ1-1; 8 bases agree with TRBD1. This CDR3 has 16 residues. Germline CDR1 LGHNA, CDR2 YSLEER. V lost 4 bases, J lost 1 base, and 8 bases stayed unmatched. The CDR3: CASSRDPGTGNTEAFF. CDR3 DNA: TGCGCCAGCAGCCGGGATCCCGGGACAGGGAACACTGAAGCTTTCTTT.

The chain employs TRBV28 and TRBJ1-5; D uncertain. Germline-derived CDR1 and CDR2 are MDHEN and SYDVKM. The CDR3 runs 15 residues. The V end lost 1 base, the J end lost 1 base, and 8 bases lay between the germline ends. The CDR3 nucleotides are TGTGCCAGCAGTTTATCAACAGAGAGCAATCAGCCCCAGCATTTT. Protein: CASSLSTESNQPQHF.

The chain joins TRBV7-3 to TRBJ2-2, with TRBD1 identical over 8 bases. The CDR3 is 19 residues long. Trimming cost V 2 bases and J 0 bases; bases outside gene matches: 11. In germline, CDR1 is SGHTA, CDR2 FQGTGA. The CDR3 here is CASSLSGTGGYTNTGELFF. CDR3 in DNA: TGTGCCAGCAGCTTATCCGGGACAGGTGGTTATACGAACACCGGGGAGCTGTTTTTT.